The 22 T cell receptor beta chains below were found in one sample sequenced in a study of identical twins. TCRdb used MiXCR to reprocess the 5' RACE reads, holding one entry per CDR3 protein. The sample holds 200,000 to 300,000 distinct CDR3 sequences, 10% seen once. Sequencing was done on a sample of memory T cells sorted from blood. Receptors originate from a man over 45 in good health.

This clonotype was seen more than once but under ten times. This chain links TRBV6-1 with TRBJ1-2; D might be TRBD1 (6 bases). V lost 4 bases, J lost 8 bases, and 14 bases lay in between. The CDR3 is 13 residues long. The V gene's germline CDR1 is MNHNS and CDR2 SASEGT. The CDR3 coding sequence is TGTGCCAGCAGTGCTCGGGGGGCAAGAGGCTACACCTTC. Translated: CASSARGARGYTF.

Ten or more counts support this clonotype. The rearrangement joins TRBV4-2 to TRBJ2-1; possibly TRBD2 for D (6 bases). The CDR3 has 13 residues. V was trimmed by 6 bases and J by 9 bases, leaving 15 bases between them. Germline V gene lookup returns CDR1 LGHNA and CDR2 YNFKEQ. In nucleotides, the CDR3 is TGTGCCAGCAGGGGGGACTGGCTAGGTGAGCAGTTCTTC. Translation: CASRGDWLGEQFF.

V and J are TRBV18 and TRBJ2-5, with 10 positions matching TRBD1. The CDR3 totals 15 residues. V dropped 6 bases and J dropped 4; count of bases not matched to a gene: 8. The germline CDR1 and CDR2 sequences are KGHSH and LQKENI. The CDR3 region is CASSRQGANRETQYF. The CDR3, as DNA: TGTGCCAGCTCGAGACAGGGGGCGAATCGAGAGACCCAGTACTTC.

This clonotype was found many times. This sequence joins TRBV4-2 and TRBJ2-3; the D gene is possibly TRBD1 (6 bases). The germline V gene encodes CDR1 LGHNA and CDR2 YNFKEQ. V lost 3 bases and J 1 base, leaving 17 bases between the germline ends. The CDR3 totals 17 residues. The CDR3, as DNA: TGTGCCAGCAGCCAGAGCCCCAGGGGAAGGGGCACAGATACGCAGTATTTT. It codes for CASSQSPRGRGTDTQYF.

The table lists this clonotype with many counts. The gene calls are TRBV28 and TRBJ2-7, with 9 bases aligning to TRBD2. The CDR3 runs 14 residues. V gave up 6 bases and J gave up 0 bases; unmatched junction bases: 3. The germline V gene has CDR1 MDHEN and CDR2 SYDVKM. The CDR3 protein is CASRGSGSSYEQYF. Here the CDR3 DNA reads TGTGCCAGCAGGGGTAGCGGGAGCTCCTACGAGCAGTACTTC.

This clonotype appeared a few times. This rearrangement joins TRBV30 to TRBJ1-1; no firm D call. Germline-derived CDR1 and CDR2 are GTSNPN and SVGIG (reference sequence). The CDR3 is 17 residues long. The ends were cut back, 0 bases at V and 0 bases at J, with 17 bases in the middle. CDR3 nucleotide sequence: TGTGCCTGGAGTGTACTGGCTGGGTGGATCATGAACACTGAAGCTTTCTTT. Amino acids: CAWSVLAGWIMNTEAFF.

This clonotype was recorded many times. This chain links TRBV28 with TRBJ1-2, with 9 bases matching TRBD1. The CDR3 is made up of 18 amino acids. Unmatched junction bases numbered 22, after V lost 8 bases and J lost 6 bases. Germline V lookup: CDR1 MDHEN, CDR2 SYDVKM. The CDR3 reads CASSYTGTGRVGVNGYTF. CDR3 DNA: TGTGCCAGCTCATACACCGGGACAGGGCGCGTAGGCGTTAATGGCTACACCTTC.

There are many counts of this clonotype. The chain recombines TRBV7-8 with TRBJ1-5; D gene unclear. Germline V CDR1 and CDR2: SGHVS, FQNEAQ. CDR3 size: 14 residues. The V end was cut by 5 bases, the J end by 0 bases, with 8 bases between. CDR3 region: CASSTTDSNQPQHF. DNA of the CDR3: TGTGCCAGCAGCACAACCGATAGCAATCAGCCCCAGCATTTT.

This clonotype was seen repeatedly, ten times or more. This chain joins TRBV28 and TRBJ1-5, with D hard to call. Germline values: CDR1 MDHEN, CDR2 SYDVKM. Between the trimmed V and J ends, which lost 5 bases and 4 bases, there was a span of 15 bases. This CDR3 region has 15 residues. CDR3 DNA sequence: TGTGCCAGCAGTCTAATCCGGGCCTTTAATCAGCCCCAGCATTTT. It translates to CASSLIRAFNQPQHF.

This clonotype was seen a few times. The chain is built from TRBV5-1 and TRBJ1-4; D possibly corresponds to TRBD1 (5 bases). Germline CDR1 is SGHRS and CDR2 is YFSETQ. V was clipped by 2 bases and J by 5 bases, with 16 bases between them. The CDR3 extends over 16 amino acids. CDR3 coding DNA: TGCGCCAGCAGCTTTAACGCCGGGGGACCAAATGAAAAACTGTTTTTT. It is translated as CASSFNAGGPNEKLFF.

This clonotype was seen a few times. The CDR3 loop reads CASSQADRSGNTIYF. DNA of the CDR3: TGCGCCAGCAGCCAAGCGGACAGGTCTGGAAACACCATATATTTT. The chain recombines TRBV4-1 with TRBJ1-3; 7 bases are a match to TRBD1. Germline V gene data show CDR1 as MGHRA and CDR2 as YSYEKL. Trimming took 1 base from V and 1 from J; bases not matched to a gene: 1. The CDR3 loop spans 15 amino acids.

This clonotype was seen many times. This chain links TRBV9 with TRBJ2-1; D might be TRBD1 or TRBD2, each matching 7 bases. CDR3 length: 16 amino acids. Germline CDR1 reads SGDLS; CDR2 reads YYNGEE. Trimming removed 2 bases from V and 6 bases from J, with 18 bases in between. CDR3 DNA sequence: TGTGCCAGCAGCGTGGGAGGGGGCACCACCCCCAATGAGCAGTTCTTC. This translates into CASSVGGGTTPNEQFF. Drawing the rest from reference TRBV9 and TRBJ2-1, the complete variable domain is DSGVTQTPKHLITATGQRVTLRCSPRSGDLSVYWYQQSLDQGLQFLIQYYNGEERAKGNILERFSAQQFPDLHSELNLSSLELGDSALYFCASSVGGGTTPNEQFFGPGTRLTVL.

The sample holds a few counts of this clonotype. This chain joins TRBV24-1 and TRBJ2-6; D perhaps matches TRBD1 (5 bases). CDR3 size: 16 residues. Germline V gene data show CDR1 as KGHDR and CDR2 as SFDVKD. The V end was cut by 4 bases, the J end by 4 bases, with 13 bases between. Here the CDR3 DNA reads TGTGCCACCAGTGACCCCCAGACAGCCGGGGCCAACGTCCTGACTTTC. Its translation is CATSDPQTAGANVLTF.

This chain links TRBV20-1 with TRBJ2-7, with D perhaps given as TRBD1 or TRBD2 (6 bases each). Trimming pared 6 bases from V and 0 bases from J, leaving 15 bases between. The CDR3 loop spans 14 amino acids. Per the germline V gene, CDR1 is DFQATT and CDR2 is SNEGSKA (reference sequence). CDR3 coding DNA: TGCAGTGCCGGGGGACACCTTAGCTCCTACGAGCAGTACTTC. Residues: CSAGGHLSSYEQYF.

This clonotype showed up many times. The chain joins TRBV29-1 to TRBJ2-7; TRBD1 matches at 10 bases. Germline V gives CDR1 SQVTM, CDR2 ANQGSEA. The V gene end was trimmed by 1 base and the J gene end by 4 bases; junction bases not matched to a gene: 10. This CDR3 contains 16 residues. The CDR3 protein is CSVEGSLGQGIYEQYF. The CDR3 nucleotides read TGCAGCGTTGAAGGTTCCTTGGGACAGGGGATTTACGAGCAGTACTTC.

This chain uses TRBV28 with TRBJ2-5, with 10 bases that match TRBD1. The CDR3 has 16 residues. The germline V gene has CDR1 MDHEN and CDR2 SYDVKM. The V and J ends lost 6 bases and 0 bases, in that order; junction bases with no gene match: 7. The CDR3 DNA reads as TGTGCCAGCAGCCCACTTGGGACAGGGGACCAAGAGACCCAGTACTTC. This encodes CASSPLGTGDQETQYF.

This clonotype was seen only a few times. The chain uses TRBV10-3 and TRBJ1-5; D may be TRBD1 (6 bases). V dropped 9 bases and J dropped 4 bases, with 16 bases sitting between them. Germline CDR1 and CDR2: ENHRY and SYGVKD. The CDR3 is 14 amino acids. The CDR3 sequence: CAIPVGAFNQPQHF. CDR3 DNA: TGTGCCATTCCCGTGGGGGCCTTTAATCAGCCCCAGCATTTT.

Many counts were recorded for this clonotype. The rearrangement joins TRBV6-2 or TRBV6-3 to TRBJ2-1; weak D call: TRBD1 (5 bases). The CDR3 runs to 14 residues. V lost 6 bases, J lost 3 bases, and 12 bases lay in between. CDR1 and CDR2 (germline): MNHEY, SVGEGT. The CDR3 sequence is CASSTGPGYNEQFF. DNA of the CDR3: TGTGCCAGCAGCACAGGACCGGGCTACAATGAGCAGTTCTTC.

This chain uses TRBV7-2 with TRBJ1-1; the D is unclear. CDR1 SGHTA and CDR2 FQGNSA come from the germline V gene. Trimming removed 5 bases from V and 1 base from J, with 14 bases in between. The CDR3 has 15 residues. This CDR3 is CASSPFNLGNTEAFF. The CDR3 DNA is TGTGCCAGCAGCCCATTTAATCTTGGGAACACTGAAGCTTTCTTT.

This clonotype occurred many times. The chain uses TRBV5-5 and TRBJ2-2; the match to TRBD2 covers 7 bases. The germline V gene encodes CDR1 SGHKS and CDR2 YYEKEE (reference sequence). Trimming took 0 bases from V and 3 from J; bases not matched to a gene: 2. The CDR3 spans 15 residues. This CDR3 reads CASSLASGDTGELFF. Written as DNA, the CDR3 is TGTGCCAGCAGCTTGGCAAGCGGGGACACCGGGGAGCTGTTTTTT.

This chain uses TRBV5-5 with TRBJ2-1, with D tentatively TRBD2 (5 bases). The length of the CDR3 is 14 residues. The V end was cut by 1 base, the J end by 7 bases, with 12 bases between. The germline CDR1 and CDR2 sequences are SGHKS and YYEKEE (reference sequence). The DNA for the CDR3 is TGTGCCAGCAGCTTGAGTCAGGAGGAGAATGAGCAGTTCTTC. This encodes CASSLSQEENEQFF.

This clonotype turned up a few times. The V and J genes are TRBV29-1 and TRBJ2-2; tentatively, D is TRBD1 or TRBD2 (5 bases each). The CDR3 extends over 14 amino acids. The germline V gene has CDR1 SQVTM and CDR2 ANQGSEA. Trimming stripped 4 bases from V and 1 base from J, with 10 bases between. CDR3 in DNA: TGCAGCGTTGCTTTTGGGGGGAACACCGGGGAGCTGTTTTTT. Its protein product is CSVAFGGNTGELFF.